Listed below are T cell receptor beta chains from one sample, sequenced in a study of molecular identifiers for immune sequencing clone quantification. MiXCR was run by TCRdb on the PCR reads, yielding one entry per CDR3 protein. The data hold under 350,000 distinct CDR3 sequences, with over 20% observed a single time. The specimen sequenced was naive CD8+ T cells from blood, with Jurkat cell RNA spiked in. The source of these receptors is a human donor in good health. Some libraries in this study had Jurkat cell RNA spiked in. Each CDR3 is given with its conserved first and last residue. The order of the fields is V gene, clone size, D gene, J gene, CDR3 protein, CDR3 DNA. A D gene is named only where the DNA matches it firmly. Expanded clones are given a class, and other clones once, few, many or no size at all.

TRBV19	many	NA	TRBJ2-7	CASSIAPLSYEQYF	TGTGCCAGTAGTATAGCCCCGCTTTCTTACGAGCAGTACTTC
TRBV19	few	NA	TRBJ2-2	CASSPPSWELFF	TGTGCCAGTAGCCCCCCGTCCTGGGAGCTGTTTTTT
TRBV15	NA	NA	TRBJ2-7	CATSPGLSPYEQYF	TGTGCCACCAGCCCGGGTCTTTCGCCCTACGAGCAGTACTTC
TRBV19	many	TRBD1	TRBJ1-5	CASSNLPGGDQPQHF	TGTGCCAGTAGTAACCTACCAGGGGGCGATCAGCCCCAGCATTTT
TRBV25-1	few	TRBD1	TRBJ1-6	CASSELDRDRNSPLHF	TGTGCCAGCAGTGAACTGGACAGGGATCGGAATTCACCCCTCCACTTT
TRBV29-1	many	NA	TRBJ1-2	CSVDKTQIDYGYTF	TGCAGCGTTGATAAGACCCAAATCGACTATGGCTACACCTTC
TRBV27	NA	NA	TRBJ2-7	CASSPGQFSSYEQYF	TGTGCCAGCAGTCCCGGACAGTTCAGCTCCTACGAGCAGTACTTC
TRBV6-2/TRBV6-3	few	TRBD2	TRBJ2-7	CASTEGLAGDEQYF	TGTGCCAGCACAGAGGGACTAGCGGGAGATGAGCAGTACTTC
TRBV12-3/TRBV12-4	few	TRBD1	TRBJ2-1	CASSLARTGGKNEQFF	TGTGCCAGCAGTTTAGCCCGGACAGGGGGTAAAAATGAGCAGTTCTTC
TRBV25-1	few	TRBD2	TRBJ2-3	CASRLPGLAGTPKSTDTQYF	TGTGCCAGCAGACTCCCGGGACTAGCGGGGACACCTAAAAGCACAGATACGCAGTATTTT
TRBV11-2	NA	TRBD1	TRBJ1-1	CASSLDSRQGSTEAFF	TGTGCCAGCAGCTTAGACTCAAGACAGGGGAGCACTGAAGCTTTCTTT
TRBV11-3	few	NA	TRBJ2-7	CASSLGVQDTFEQYF	TGTGCCAGCAGCTTAGGGGTCCAGGACACCTTCGAGCAGTACTTC
TRBV7-9	NA	TRBD1	TRBJ2-1	CASIATGDLEQFF	TGTGCCAGCATCGCTACAGGGGACCTTGAGCAGTTCTTC
TRBV5-5	NA	NA	TRBJ1-3	CASSLGQQPSGNTIYF	TGTGCCAGCAGCTTGGGACAGCAACCCTCTGGAAACACCATATATTTT
TRBV29-1	many	NA	TRBJ2-7	CSVSPGPGAYEQYF	TGCAGCGTTTCCCCGGGACCCGGGGCCTACGAGCAGTACTTC
TRBV3-1	NA	NA	TRBJ2-3	CASSQGNPHGDTDTQYF	TGTGCCAGCAGCCAAGGCAACCCCCACGGGGATACAGATACGCAGTATTTT
TRBV11-2	once	TRBD2	TRBJ2-1	CASSLGTSGGDEQIF	TGTGCCAGCAGCTTAGGGACTAGCGGGGGCGATGAGCAGATCTTC
TRBV4-1	NA	NA	TRBJ1-1	CASSQVDGGLTEAFF	TGCGCCAGCAGCCAAGTTGACGGGGGGCTCACTGAAGCTTTCTTT